This TCR beta chain was recovered during a study of T cells in Graves' hyperthyroidism and ophthalmopathy. Study-level findings and limits: Most expanded thyroid clonotypes above 0.001 recurred in blood. Through a model of 13 V-J features, ophthalmopathy was separated from stable hyperthyroidism.

This clonotype was seen a few times. Its cognate antigen is unknown. What was amplified from RNA transcripts were TCR beta CDR3 regions. HTBI primers were the set used in a first-round RT-PCR of the TCR CDR3. TCRdb called the multiplex PCR reads again in MiXCR, with one record for every CDR3 protein. The repertoire holds around 600,000 distinct CDR3 sequences, with about 14% as singletons. The specimen was blood. This TCR derives from a woman aged 18-30 years with Graves' ophthalmopathy.

CDR3 protein: CASTPGGGQESGANVLTF. CDR3 in DNA: TGTGCCAGCACTCCTGGGGGTGGGCAGGAGTCTGGGGCCAACGTCCTGACTTTC. V and J are TRBV6-9 and TRBJ2-6, with D perhaps TRBD1 or TRBD2 (5 bases each). Looked up from germline, CDR1 is MNHGY and CDR2 is SVAAGI. The CDR3 runs 18 residues. With 7 bases removed from V and 1 base from J, the gap between germline ends came to 20 bases.